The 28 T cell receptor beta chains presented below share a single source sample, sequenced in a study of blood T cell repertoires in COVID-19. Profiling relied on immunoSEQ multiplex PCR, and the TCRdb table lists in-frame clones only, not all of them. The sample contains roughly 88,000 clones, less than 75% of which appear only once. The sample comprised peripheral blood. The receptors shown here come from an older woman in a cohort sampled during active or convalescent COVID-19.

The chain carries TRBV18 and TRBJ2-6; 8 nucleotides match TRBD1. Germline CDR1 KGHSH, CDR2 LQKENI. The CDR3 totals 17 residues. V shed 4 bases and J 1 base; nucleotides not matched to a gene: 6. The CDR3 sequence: CASSQPTGGSGANVLTF. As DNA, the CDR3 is TGTGCCAGCTCACAACCTACAGGGGGGTCTGGGGCCAACGTCCTGACTTTC.

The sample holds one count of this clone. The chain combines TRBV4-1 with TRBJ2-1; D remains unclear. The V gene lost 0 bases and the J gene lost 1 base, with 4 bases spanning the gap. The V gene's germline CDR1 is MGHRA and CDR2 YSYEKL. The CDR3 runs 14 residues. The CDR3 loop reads CASSQDRSYNEQFF. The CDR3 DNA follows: TGCGCCAGCAGCCAAGATCGGTCCTACAATGAGCAGTTCTTC.

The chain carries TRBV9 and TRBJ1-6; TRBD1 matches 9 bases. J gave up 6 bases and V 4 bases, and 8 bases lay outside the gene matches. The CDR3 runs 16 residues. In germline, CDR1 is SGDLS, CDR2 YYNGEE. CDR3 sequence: CASSTNRDRANSPLHF. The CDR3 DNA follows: TGTGCCAGCAGCACGAACCGGGACAGGGCTAATTCACCCCTCCACTTT.

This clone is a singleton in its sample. CDR3 nucleotide sequence: TGTGCCAGCTCCACCGGGACAGGGTACACTGAAGCTTTCTTT. The encoded protein is CASSTGTGYTEAFF. The chain is built from TRBV18 and TRBJ1-1; 9 positions match TRBD1. Germline V gene sequence: CDR1 KGHSH, CDR2 LQKENI. V trimming: 6 bases; J trimming: 3 bases; junction bases outside the gene matches: 5. The CDR3 runs to 14 residues.

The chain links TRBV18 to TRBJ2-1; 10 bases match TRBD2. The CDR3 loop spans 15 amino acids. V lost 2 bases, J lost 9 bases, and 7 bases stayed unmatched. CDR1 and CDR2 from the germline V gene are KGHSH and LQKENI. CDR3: CASSPIAGGRGEQFF. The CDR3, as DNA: TGTGCCAGCTCACCAATAGCGGGGGGTCGCGGTGAGCAGTTCTTC.

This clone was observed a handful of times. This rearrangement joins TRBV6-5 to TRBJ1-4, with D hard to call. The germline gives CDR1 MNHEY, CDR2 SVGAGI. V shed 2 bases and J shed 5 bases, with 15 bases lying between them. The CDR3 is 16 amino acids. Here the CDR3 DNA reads TGTGCCAGCAGTTACGACTTCCTCGGGAAGAATGAAAAACTGTTTTTT. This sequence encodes CASSYDFLGKNEKLFF.

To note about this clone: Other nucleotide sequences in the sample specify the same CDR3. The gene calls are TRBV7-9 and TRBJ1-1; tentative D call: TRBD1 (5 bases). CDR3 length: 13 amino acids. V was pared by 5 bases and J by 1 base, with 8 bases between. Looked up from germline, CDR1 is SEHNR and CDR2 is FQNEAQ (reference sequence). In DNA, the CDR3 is TGTGCCAGCAGCCCTCAGGGGAACACTGAAGCTTTCTTT. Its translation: CASSPQGNTEAFF.

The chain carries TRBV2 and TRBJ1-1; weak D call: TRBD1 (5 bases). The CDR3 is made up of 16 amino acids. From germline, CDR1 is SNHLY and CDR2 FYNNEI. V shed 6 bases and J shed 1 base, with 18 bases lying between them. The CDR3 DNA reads TGTGCCAGCAGATTCCCTCGGACATCGGGGAACACTGAAGCTTTCTTT. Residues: CASRFPRTSGNTEAFF.

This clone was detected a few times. The DNA for the CDR3 is TGCAGCACCCTCCGGGACTCCCTGGAGGAGACCCAGTACTTC. This translates into CSTLRDSLEETQYF. The rearrangement uses TRBV29-1 and TRBJ2-5; D possibly corresponds to TRBD2 (6 bases). The CDR3 loop spans 14 amino acids. Trimming cost V 8 bases and J 5 bases, with 21 bases left between them. Germline V gene data show CDR1 as SQVTM and CDR2 as ANQGSEA.

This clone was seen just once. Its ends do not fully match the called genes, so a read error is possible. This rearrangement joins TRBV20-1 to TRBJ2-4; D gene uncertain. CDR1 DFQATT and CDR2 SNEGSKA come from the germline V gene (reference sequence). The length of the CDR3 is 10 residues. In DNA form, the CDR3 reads TGCAGTGCTATGACATTTCCACCCGCCTTC. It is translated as CSAMTFPPAF.

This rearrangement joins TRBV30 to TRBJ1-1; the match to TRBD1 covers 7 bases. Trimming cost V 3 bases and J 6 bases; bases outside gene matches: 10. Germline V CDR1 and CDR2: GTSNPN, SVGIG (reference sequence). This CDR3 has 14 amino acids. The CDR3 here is CAWRSAGGRPEAFF. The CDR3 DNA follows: TGTGCCTGGAGATCGGCAGGGGGTCGGCCTGAAGCTTTCTTT.

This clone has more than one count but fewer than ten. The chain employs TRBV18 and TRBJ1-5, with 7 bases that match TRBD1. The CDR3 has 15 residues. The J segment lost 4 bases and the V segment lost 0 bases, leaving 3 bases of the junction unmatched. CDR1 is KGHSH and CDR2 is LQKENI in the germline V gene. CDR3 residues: CASSPPGTVNQPQHF. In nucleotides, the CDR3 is TGTGCCAGCTCACCACCCGGGACAGTTAATCAGCCCCAGCATTTT.

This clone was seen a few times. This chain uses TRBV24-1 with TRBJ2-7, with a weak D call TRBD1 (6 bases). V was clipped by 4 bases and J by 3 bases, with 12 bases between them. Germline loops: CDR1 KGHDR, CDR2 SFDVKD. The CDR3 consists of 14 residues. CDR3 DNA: TGTGCCACCAGTGACCCCGCCAGGGGCTACGAGCAGTACTTC. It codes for CATSDPARGYEQYF.

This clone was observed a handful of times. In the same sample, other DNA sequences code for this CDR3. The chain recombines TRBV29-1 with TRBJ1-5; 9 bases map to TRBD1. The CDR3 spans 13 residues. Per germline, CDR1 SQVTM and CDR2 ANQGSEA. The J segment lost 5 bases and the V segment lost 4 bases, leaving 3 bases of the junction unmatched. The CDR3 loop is CSVAGQGDQPQHF. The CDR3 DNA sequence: TGCAGCGTTGCGGGACAGGGTGATCAGCCCCAGCATTTT. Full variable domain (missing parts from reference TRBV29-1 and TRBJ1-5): SAVISQKPSRDICQRGTSLTIQCQVDSQVTMMFWYRQQPGQSLTLIATANQGSEATYESGFVIDKFPISRPNLTFSTLTVSNMSPEDSSIYLCSVAGQGDQPQHFGDGTRLSIL.

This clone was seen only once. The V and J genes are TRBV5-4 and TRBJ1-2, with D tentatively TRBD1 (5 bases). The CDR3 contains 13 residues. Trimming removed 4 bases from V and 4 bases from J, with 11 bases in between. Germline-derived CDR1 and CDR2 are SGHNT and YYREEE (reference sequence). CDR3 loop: CASSTRGTYGYTF. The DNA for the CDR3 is TGTGCCAGCAGCACCCGGGGGACCTATGGCTACACCTTC.

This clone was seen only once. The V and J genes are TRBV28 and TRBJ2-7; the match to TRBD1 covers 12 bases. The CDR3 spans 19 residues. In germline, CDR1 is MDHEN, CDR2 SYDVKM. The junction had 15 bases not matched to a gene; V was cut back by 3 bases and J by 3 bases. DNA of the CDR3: TGTGCCAGCAGTTTTTCCTCGGGACAGGGGGCTTGGAGTCTCTACGAGCAGTACTTC. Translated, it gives CASSFSSGQGAWSLYEQYF.

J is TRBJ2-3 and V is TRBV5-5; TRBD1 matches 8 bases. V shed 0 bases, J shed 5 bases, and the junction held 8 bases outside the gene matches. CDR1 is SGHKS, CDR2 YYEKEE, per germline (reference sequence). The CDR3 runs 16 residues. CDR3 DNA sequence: TGTGCCAGCAGCTTGGTCCCTGGACAGGGTAAAGATACGCAGTATTTT. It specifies CASSLVPGQGKDTQYF.

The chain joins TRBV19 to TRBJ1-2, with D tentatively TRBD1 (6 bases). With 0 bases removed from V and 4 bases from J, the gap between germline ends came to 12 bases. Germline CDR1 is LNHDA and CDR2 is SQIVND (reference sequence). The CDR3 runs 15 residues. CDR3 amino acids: CASSIDPDRIYGYTF. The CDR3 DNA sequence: TGTGCCAGTAGTATAGACCCCGACAGGATCTATGGCTACACCTTC.

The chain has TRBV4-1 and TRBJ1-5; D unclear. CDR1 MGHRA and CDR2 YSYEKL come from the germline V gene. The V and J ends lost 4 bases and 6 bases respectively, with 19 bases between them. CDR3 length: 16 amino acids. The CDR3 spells CASSRSVASSGQPQHF. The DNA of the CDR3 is TGCGCCAGCAGCCGAAGTGTTGCTAGTTCTGGTCAGCCCCAGCATTTT.

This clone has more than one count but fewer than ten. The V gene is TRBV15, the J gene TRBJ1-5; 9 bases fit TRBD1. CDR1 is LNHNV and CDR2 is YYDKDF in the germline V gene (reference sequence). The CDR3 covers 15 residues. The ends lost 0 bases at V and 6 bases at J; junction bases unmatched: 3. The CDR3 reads CATSRDGQGSQPQHF. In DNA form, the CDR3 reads TGTGCCACCAGCAGAGACGGACAGGGGAGTCAGCCCCAGCATTTT.

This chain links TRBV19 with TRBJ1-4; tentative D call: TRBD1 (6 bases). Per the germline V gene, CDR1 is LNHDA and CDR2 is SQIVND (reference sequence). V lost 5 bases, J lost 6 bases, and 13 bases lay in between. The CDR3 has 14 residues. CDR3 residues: CASSLGTPDEKLFF. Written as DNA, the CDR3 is TGTGCCAGTAGTCTTGGGACACCTGATGAAAAACTGTTTTTT.

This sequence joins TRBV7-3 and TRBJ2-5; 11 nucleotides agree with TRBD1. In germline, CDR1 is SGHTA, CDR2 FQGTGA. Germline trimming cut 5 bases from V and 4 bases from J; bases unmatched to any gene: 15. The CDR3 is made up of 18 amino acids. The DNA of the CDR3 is TGTGCCAGCAGCGCCCGGACAGGGGGCGCGAGTTTAGGAGAGACCCAGTACTTC. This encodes CASSARTGGASLGETQYF.

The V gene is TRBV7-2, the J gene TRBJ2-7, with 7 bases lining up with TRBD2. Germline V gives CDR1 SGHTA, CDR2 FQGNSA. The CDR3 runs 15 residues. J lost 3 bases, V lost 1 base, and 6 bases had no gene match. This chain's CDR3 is CASSLGGGEVYEQYF. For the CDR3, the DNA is TGTGCCAGCAGCTTAGGTGGGGGGGAGGTCTACGAGCAGTACTTC. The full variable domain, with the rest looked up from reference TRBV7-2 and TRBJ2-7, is GAGVSQSPSNKVTEKGKDVELRCDPISGHTALYWYRQSLGQGLEFLIYFQGNSAPDKSGLPSDRFSAERTGGSVSTLTIQRTQQEDSAVYLCASSLGGGEVYEQYFGPGTRLTVT.

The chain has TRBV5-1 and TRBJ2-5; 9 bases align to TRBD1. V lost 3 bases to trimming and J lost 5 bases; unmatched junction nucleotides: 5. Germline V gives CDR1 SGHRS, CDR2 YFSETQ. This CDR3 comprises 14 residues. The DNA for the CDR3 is TGCGCCAGCAGCTCGGGGACAGGGAAGGAGACCCAGTACTTC. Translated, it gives CASSSGTGKETQYF.

The CDR3 loop reads CSVGSGGSEQYF. CDR3 sequence (DNA): TGCAGCGTTGGTTCAGGGGGGTCCGAGCAGTACTTC. The chain carries TRBV29-1 and TRBJ2-7, with D possibly matching TRBD1 (7 bases). Germline V gene sequence: CDR1 SQVTM, CDR2 ANQGSEA. This CDR3 is 12 amino acids long. Trimming left V 4 bases short and J 6 bases short, with 13 bases between.

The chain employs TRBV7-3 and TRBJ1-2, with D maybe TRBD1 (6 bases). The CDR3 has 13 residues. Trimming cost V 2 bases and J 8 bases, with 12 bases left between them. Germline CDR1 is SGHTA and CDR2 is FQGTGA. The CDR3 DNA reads TGTGCCAGCAGCTTATCAGGGGATGAGGGCTACACCTTC. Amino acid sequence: CASSLSGDEGYTF. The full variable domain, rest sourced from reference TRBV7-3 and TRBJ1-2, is GAGVSQTPSNKVTEKGKYVELRCDPISGHTALYWYRQSLGQGPEFLIYFQGTGAADDSGLPNDRFFAVRPEGSVSTLKIQRTERGDSAVYLCASSLSGDEGYTFGSGTRLTVV.

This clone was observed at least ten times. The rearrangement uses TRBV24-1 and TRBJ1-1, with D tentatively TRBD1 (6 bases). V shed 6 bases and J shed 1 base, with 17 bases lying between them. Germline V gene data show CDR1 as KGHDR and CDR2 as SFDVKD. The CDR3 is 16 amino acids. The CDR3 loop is CATSSSLRQENTEAFF. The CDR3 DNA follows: TGTGCCACCAGTAGTAGCTTGAGACAGGAGAACACTGAAGCTTTCTTT.

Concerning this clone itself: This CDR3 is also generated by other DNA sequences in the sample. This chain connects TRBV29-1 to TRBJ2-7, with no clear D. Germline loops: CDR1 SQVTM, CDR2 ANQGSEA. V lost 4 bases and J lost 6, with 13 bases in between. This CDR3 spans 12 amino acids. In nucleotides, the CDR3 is TGCAGCGTTGGAACCCGGAGTGTCGAGCAGTACTTC. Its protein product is CSVGTRSVEQYF.